A single sample gave rise to the 5 T cell receptor beta chains below, sequenced in a study of T cell responses to AZD1222 COVID-19 vaccine. Profiled with immunoSEQ multiplex PCR; TCRdb holds only in-frame clones, not every one. Of about 140,000 clones detected, around 93% appear once; the ten largest clones hold 7.5% to 9.5%. Here the sequenced sample was peripheral blood, taken on day 0 of AZD1222 vaccination. The origin of the receptors is an adult in good health.

The CDR3 coding sequence is TGTGCTAGTGGTTTGGTAGTCGACTCCAGCTCTGGAAACACCATATATTTT. This codes for CASGLVVDSSSGNTIYF. V usage is TRBV12-5 and J usage is TRBJ1-3; no definite D call. V lost 0 bases to trimming and J lost 0 bases, with 12 bases between them. The CDR3 runs 17 residues. Germline CDR1 and CDR2: LGHNT and FRNRAP.

This chain links TRBV7-8 with TRBJ2-5, with 9 positions matching TRBD2. V lost 4 bases to trimming and J lost 7 bases; unmatched junction nucleotides: 28. Germline V gene lookup returns CDR1 SGHVS and CDR2 FQNEAQ. The CDR3 covers 21 residues. The CDR3 region has the DNA TGTGCCAGCAGCTCGACAACAAAGGGTTTGGTCCCTTTGGTTAGCGGGGGGACCCAGTACTTC. Its protein is CASSSTTKGLVPLVSGGTQYF.

The J gene is TRBJ2-7, the V gene TRBV6-5, with D possibly matching TRBD2 (6 bases). Germline assignment: CDR1 MNHEY and CDR2 SVGAGI. Trimming removed 2 bases at V and 4 bases at J, with 12 bases between. CDR3 size: 14 residues. The CDR3 sequence is CASSYRHGGYEQYF. CDR3 nucleotide sequence: TGTGCCAGCAGTTACCGACACGGGGGTTACGAGCAGTACTTC.

The chain uses TRBV6-2 or TRBV6-3 and TRBJ2-7, with 8 bases lining up with TRBD1. The CDR3 is 16 amino acids. Germline CDR1 and CDR2: MNHEY and SVGEGT. Germline trimming cut 4 bases from V and 2 bases from J; bases unmatched to any gene: 10. CDR3 sequence reads: CASSLPSGTGPYEQYF. CDR3 bases: TGTGCCAGCAGTTTACCATCCGGGACAGGTCCCTACGAGCAGTACTTC.

The chain couples TRBV6-5 to TRBJ1-2, with D perhaps matching TRBD1 (5 bases). CDR3 length: 13 residues. V lost 1 base, J lost 6 bases, and 9 bases lay in between. Germline CDR1 MNHEY, CDR2 SVGAGI. CDR3 sequence: CASSYYGRDGYTF. The CDR3 nucleotides are TGTGCCAGCAGTTACTACGGCAGGGATGGCTACACCTTC.